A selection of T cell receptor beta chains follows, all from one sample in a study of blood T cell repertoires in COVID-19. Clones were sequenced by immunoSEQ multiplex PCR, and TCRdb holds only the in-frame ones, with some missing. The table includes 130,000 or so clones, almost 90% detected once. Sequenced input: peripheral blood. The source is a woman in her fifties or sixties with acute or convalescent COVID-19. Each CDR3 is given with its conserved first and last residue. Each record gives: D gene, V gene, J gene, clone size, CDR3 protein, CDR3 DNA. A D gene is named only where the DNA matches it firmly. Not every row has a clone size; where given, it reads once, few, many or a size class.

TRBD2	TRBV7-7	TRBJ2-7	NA	CASSLGAGGQYF	TGTGCTAGCAGCTTAGGAGCGGGGGGGCAGTACTTC
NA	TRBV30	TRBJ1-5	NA	CAWSVRGGSNQPQHF	TGTGCCTGGAGTGTTCGTGGCGGCAGCAATCAGCCCCAGCATTTT
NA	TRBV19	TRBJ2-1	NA	CASSIEGAKQLSNEQFF	TGTGCCAGTAGTATAGAGGGGGCTAAACAACTGAGCAATGAGCAGTTCTTC
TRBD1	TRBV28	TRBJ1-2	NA	CASTTLTGVGYTF	TGTGCCAGCACTACCCTGACAGGGGTTGGCTACACCTTC
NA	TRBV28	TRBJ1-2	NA	CASGLSSRGYTF	TGTGCCAGTGGACTTTCTTCTAGGGGCTACACCTTC
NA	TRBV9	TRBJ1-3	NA	CASSVESSGNTIYF	TGTGCCAGCAGCGTAGAGAGCTCTGGAAACACCATATATTTT
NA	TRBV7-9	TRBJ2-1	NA	CASSLSGIHNEQFF	TGTGCCAGCAGCTTATCAGGGATCCACAATGAGCAGTTCTTC
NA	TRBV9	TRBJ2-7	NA	CASSVTASYEQYF	TGTGCCAGCAGCGTAACAGCCTCCTACGAGCAGTACTTC
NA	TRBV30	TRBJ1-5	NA	CAWSVAGPLRLYSNQPQHF	TGTGCCTGGAGTGTGGCGGGCCCTCTCAGACTTTATAGCAATCAGCCCCAGCATTTT
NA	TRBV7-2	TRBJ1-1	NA	CASSRAPGTEAFF	TGTGCCAGCAGCCGCGCCCCGGGCACTGAAGCTTTCTTT
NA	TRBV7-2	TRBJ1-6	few	CASSKRQALANSPLHF	TGTGCCAGCAGCAAAAGACAGGCCCTCGCTAACTCACCCCTCCACTTT
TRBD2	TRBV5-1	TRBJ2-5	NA	CASSLVLAGDQETQYF	TGCGCCAGCAGCTTGGTGTTGGCGGGGGACCAAGAGACCCAGTACTTC
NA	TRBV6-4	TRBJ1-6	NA	CASSPSRGRNSPLHF	TGTGCCAGCAGTCCTAGCAGGGGTCGTAATTCACCCCTCCACTTT
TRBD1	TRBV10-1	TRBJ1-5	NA	CASSENRDRRNQPQHF	TGCGCCAGCAGTGAGAACAGGGACAGACGAAATCAGCCCCAGCATTTT
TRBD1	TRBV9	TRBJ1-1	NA	CASSAQGAGVIAFF	TGTGCCAGCAGCGCACAGGGGGCGGGGGTGATAGCTTTCTTT
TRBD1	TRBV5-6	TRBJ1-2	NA	CASSFGQGYGYTF	TGTGCCAGCAGCTTTGGACAGGGGTATGGCTACACCTTC
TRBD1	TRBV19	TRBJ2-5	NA	CASSLNRGPETQYF	TGTGCCAGTAGTCTTAACAGGGGGCCGGAGACCCAGTACTTC
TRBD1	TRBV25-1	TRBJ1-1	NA	CASMGDRSMNTEAFF	TGTGCCAGCATGGGGGACAGAAGTATGAACACTGAAGCTTTCTTT